The entry below gives a single T cell receptor (beta chain) sequence along with its context. Only a few counts were recorded for this clonotype. Its specific antigen is unknown. No much larger clone is present one base from it, and per-base qualities are unavailable. Sequenced using an Illumina HiSeq 1500. The raw public data were reprocessed by TCRdb itself: fastp quality trimming at Q25, MiXCR clonotype calling, in-frame beta chains only. Rows matching on CDR3 protein sequence are summarized as one entry with the most common DNA and genes. In all, the sample holds 95,000 to 150,000 distinct CDR3 sequences, and approximately 30% of those were seen once. The top ten hold about 53% of the sample. This entry belongs to a study of T cell repertoires in cytomegalovirus infection (dated by TCRdb to the late 2010s). In terms of the full investigation: Alongside well-studied HLA-B-restricted epitopes, the peptide stimulations were aimed at recently identified HLA-C-restricted CMV epitopes, whose presentation resists viral immunomodulation. Donor HLA type was relevant to the analysis, as public TCR beta signatures indicated carriage of CMV infection together with the matching HLA type.

Broad study findings and their caveats: In the ex vivo response, HLA-C-restricted CMV-specific TCR beta clonotypes were dominant, and in two of eight donors the single most frequent clonotype came from this HLA-C-restricted group. Carriers of CMV infection plus the relevant HLA type were discriminated by the cumulative frequency of public TCR beta family members in the study cohort and in an independent approximately 400-donor cohort.

CDR1 and CDR2, looked up from the germline V gene, are SGHTA and FQGNSA. The CDR3 starts with the cysteine, ends with the phenylalanine, and has 19 residues. Left in the record is the CDR3 DNA by itself, 57 bases read in frame from the first base. The V end gives up 5 bases and the J end 5 bases, leaving 12 bases in the junction not matched to a gene. The treatment or condition label, as the study defines it: in vitro stimulation with specific CMV peptide epitopes to enrich CMV-specific T cells. This chain joins TRBV7-2 to TRBJ2-1, and TRBD2 aligns with 16 junction nucleotides. The clonotype was recovered from a human donor in good health (CMV status not recorded). Some clones in this sample may be carry-over from other donors' samples. The specimen was CD8+ T cells from cultured PBMCs, collected from culture after CMV antigen stimulation. The DNA sequence reads TGTGCCAGCAGCCCGCCCTTTGGGACTAGCGGGGGGGCCCACAATGAGCAGTTCTTC. It translates as CASSPPFGTSGGAHNEQFF.